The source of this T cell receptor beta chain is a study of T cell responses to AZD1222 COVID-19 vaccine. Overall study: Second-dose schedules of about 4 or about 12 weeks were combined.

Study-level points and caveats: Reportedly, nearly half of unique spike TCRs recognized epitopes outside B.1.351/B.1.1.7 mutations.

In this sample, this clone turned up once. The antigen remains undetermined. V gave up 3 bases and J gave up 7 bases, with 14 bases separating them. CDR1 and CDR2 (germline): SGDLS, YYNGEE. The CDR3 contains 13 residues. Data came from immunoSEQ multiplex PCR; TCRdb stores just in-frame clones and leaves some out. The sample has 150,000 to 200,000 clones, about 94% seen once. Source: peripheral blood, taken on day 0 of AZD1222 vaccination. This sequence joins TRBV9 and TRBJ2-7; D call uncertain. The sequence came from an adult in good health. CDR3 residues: CASSAPPFLEQYF. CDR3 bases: TGTGCCAGCAGCGCTCCCCCCTTTTTAGAGCAGTACTTC.